This T cell receptor beta chain is from a study of cytomegalovirus exposure and HLA in healthy donors. Comment on this clone: Its antigen is undetermined.

Study-level points and caveats: CMV serostatus stood as the only immune exposure information on hand.

This CDR3 contains 17 residues. Germline CDR1 reads MNHEY; CDR2 reads SMNVEV (reference sequence). V shed 0 bases and J shed 0 bases, with 11 bases lying between them. The PCR had 60 Vbeta and 13 Jbeta primers. TCRdb's copy holds only in-frame clones and misses some; the assay was immunoSEQ multiplex PCR. There are 140,000 or so clones in the sample; roughly a tenth occur only once, and 1.8% lies in the top ten. The clonotype comes from a male donor in good health and CMV-seronegative. This rearrangement joins TRBV27 to TRBJ1-4; D gene unclear. The source material was PBMCs. The CDR3 bases are TGTGCCAGCAGTTTATCGCTCGGCACAGCAACTAATGAAAAACTGTTTTTT. Amino acid sequence: CASSLSLGTATNEKLFF.